The 27 T cell receptor beta chains below were found in one sample sequenced in a study of shared clonotypes between healthy human individuals. TCRdb keeps only in-frame clones here, not all; method: immunoSEQ multiplex PCR. The sample includes over 2 million clones, 90% to 95% of them seen just once. Sequenced input: naive CD4+ T cells sorted from blood. The sample's subset: CD45RA+ positively selected. The receptors here all came from a man between 18 and 29 years old in good health.

Of note for this clone: This CDR3 is also generated by other DNA sequences in the sample. The chain couples TRBV27 to TRBJ1-5, with 7 bases fitting TRBD1. Germline assignment: CDR1 MNHEY and CDR2 SMNVEV (reference sequence). The CDR3 contains 15 residues. Trimming cost V 6 bases and J 1 base; bases outside gene matches: 6. The CDR3 here is CASSLRGTSNQPQHF. Here the CDR3 DNA reads TGTGCCAGCAGCCTCAGGGGGACGAGCAATCAGCCCCAGCATTTT.

The rearrangement links TRBV27 to TRBJ2-6; D gene uncertain. CDR3 length: 14 residues. V lost 5 bases to trimming and J lost 1 base, with 6 bases between them. Germline values: CDR1 MNHEY, CDR2 SMNVEV (reference sequence). The CDR3 region is CASSRVSGANVLTF. In DNA, the CDR3 is TGTGCCAGCAGTCGAGTATCTGGGGCCAACGTCCTGACTTTC.

The V call is TRBV11-2, the J call TRBJ2-1; D is unclear. Trimming left V 7 bases short and J 6 bases short, with 16 bases between. The CDR3 is 14 residues long. Germline CDR1 SGHAT, CDR2 FQNNGV. CDR3 sequence: CASTQGWAGNEQFF. The CDR3 nucleotides are TGTGCCAGCACCCAAGGTTGGGCCGGCAATGAGCAGTTCTTC. The full variable domain, rest sourced from reference TRBV11-2 and TRBJ2-1, is EAGVAQSPRYKIIEKRQSVAFWCNPISGHATLYWYQQILGQGPKLLIQFQNNGVVDDSQLPKDRFSAERLKGVDSTLKIQPAKLEDSAVYLCASTQGWAGNEQFFGPGTRLTVL.

This chain links TRBV6-1 with TRBJ1-5; D is unclear. Germline CDR1 MNHNS, CDR2 SASEGT. This CDR3 spans 15 amino acids. Trimming pared 3 bases from V and 6 bases from J, leaving 15 bases between. The CDR3 protein is CASSENTVGSQPQHF. The CDR3 DNA sequence: TGTGCCAGCAGTGAGAATACAGTGGGGAGTCAGCCCCAGCATTTT.

The J gene is TRBJ2-7, the V gene TRBV5-1; 9 bases align to TRBD1. This CDR3 has 15 residues. V was clipped by 3 bases and J by 5 bases; unmatched bases: 9. CDR1 and CDR2 from the germline V gene are SGHRS and YFSETQ. The CDR3 reads CASSSRGTGSHEQYF. CDR3 in DNA: TGCGCCAGCAGCTCAAGGGGGACAGGGTCCCACGAGCAGTACTTC.

This chain connects TRBV2 to TRBJ2-7; 8 nucleotides agree with TRBD1. The CDR3 totals 18 residues. Germline V gives CDR1 SNHLY, CDR2 FYNNEI. V shed 2 bases and J 0 bases; nucleotides not matched to a gene: 12. CDR3 sequence: CASSERARGLLRSYEQYF. The DNA of the CDR3 is TGTGCCAGCAGTGAACGAGCCAGGGGGCTGCTCCGCTCCTACGAGCAGTACTTC.

This rearrangement joins TRBV10-2 to TRBJ1-2; 7 bases are a match to TRBD1. Trimming removed 3 bases from V and 7 bases from J; junction bases left unmatched: 8. The germline gives CDR1 WSHSY, CDR2 SAAADI. The CDR3 runs to 14 residues. In DNA form, the CDR3 reads TGCGCCAGCAGTGACGTTCCAGGGGGGGCTGGCTACACCTTC. Translated: CASSDVPGGAGYTF.

The genes are TRBV10-2 and TRBJ1-5; maybe TRBD1 (5 bases). The length of the CDR3 is 13 residues. Germline CDR1 WSHSY, CDR2 SAAADI. The ends were cut back, 7 bases at V and 7 bases at J, with 14 bases in the middle. The CDR3 bases are TGCGCCAGCAACGAGAGGGGAGGCCAGCCCCAGCATTTT. Its protein product is CASNERGGQPQHF.

The chain links TRBV9 to TRBJ2-2; tentative D call: TRBD1 (6 bases). CDR3 length: 15 amino acids. Trimming pared 0 bases from V and 3 bases from J, leaving 9 bases between. The germline V gene encodes CDR1 SGDLS and CDR2 YYNGEE. Here the CDR3 DNA reads TGTGCCAGCAGCGTAGGCCAGGGGCACACCGGGGAGCTGTTTTTT. This translates into CASSVGQGHTGELFF.

In the case of this clone: Other DNA sequences in this specimen translate into the identical CDR3. The chain joins TRBV9 to TRBJ2-5; 14 bases are shared with TRBD2. The CDR3 consists of 17 residues. V lost 2 bases and J lost 0; bases outside the gene matches: 3. Per the germline V gene, CDR1 is SGDLS and CDR2 is YYNGEE. In DNA, the CDR3 is TGTGCCAGCAGCGTTGGGACTAGCGGGGGATACCAAGAGACCCAGTACTTC. Translation gives CASSVGTSGGYQETQYF.

V usage is TRBV10-2 and J usage is TRBJ1-1, with D maybe TRBD1 (5 bases). Germline V gene data show CDR1 as WSHSY and CDR2 as SAAADI. The CDR3 covers 14 residues. V was trimmed by 7 bases and J by 1 base, leaving 13 bases between them. The CDR3 is CASKTEQTNTEAFF. CDR3 coding DNA: TGCGCCAGCAAGACAGAACAGACGAACACTGAAGCTTTCTTT.

The chain couples TRBV6-1 to TRBJ1-6, with TRBD1 as a possible D gene (6 bases). The CDR3 sequence is 14 residues long. Between the trimmed V and J ends, which lost 7 bases and 6 bases, there was a span of 13 bases. CDR1 and CDR2 (germline): MNHNS, SASEGT. CDR3 in amino acids: CASTPGQLNSPLHF. The DNA for the CDR3 is TGTGCCAGCACTCCCGGACAGCTTAATTCACCCCTCCACTTT.

The chain is built from TRBV28 and TRBJ2-3, with D hard to call. V lost 3 bases and J 2 bases, leaving 9 bases between the germline ends. The CDR3 is 14 residues long. In germline, CDR1 is MDHEN, CDR2 SYDVKM. The chain's CDR3 is CASSFSTDTDTQYF. The CDR3 nucleotides are TGTGCCAGCAGTTTTTCAACTGACACAGATACGCAGTATTTT.

To note about this clone: This specimen includes other DNA sequences encoding the same CDR3. The genes are TRBV5-1 and TRBJ2-3, with D possibly matching TRBD1 (5 bases). Germline V gene sequence: CDR1 SGHRS, CDR2 YFSETQ. Trimming left V 2 bases short and J 0 bases short, with 10 bases between. This CDR3 spans 15 amino acids. Written as DNA, the CDR3 is TGCGCCAGCAGCTTTGGGGCAGCAAGCACAGATACGCAGTATTTT. Its protein is CASSFGAASTDTQYF. The full variable domain, rest sourced from reference TRBV5-1 and TRBJ2-3, is KAGVTQTPRYLIKTRGQQVTLSCSPISGHRSVSWYQQTPGQGLQFLFEYFSETQRNKGNFPGRFSGRQFSNSRSEMNVSTLELGDSALYLCASSFGAASTDTQYFGPGTRLTVL.

This clone was seen more than once but under ten times. V and J are TRBV6-4 and TRBJ1-6; D is unclear. The CDR3 has 14 residues. In germline, CDR1 is MRHNA, CDR2 SNTAGT. Trimming took off 8 bases at V and 7 bases at J, with 15 bases between the two ends. The CDR3 sequence is CASSPGIGNSPLHF. DNA of the CDR3: TGTGCCAGCTCCCCGGGAATTGGGAATTCACCCCTCCACTTT.

The gene calls are TRBV18 and TRBJ2-7; D possibly matches TRBD1 or TRBD2 (5 bases each). From germline, CDR1 is KGHSH and CDR2 LQKENI. V lost 5 bases and J lost 5, with 13 bases in between. CDR3 length: 13 residues. The CDR3 DNA follows: TGTGCCAGCTCAAACGGGGCGGCGGACGAGCAGTACTTC. This encodes CASSNGAADEQYF.

As for this clone: Within the sample, other DNA sequences also encode this same CDR3. The rearrangement joins TRBV7-9 to TRBJ1-6; D may be TRBD1 (5 bases). CDR3 length: 14 residues. In germline, CDR1 is SEHNR, CDR2 FQNEAQ (reference sequence). The V gene lost 2 bases and the J gene lost 7 bases, with 9 bases spanning the gap. The chain's CDR3 is CASSLQGGNSPLHF. CDR3 bases: TGTGCCAGCAGCTTACAGGGAGGAAATTCACCCCTCCACTTT.

The V call is TRBV28, the J call TRBJ2-2, with D tentatively TRBD2 (7 bases). This CDR3 comprises 13 residues. Between the trimmed V and J ends, which lost 7 bases and 9 bases, there was a span of 15 bases. Germline CDR1 MDHEN, CDR2 SYDVKM. The CDR3 spells CASTQGGGRELFF. The CDR3 DNA reads TGTGCCAGCACCCAAGGGGGGGGCCGGGAGCTGTTTTTT.

This CDR3 reads CASSEREPPYNEQFF. CDR3 nucleotide sequence: TGTGCCAGCAGTGAGCGGGAGCCCCCATACAATGAGCAGTTCTTC. The V and J genes are TRBV6-1 and TRBJ2-1, with 7 bases matching TRBD2. Germline-derived CDR1 and CDR2 are MNHNS and SASEGT. This CDR3 comprises 15 residues. The V gene end was trimmed by 3 bases and the J gene end by 4 bases; junction bases not matched to a gene: 6.

The chain joins TRBV5-1 to TRBJ2-1; 9 bases are a match to TRBD2. Trimming at V came to 4 bases and at J to 7 bases, leaving 15 bases not matched to a gene. The CDR3 covers 17 residues. Germline V gene lookup returns CDR1 SGHRS and CDR2 YFSETQ. The DNA of the CDR3 is TGCGCCAGCAGCCCTGGGTTAAGCGGGGGGAAGTTTAATGAGCAGTTCTTC. Protein sequence: CASSPGLSGGKFNEQFF.

V is TRBV27 and J is TRBJ2-4, with D possibly matching TRBD2 (7 bases). Germline V gene lookup returns CDR1 MNHEY and CDR2 SMNVEV (reference sequence). The V gene lost 2 bases and the J gene lost 0 bases, with 11 bases spanning the gap. This CDR3 spans 16 amino acids. The CDR3 region has the DNA TGTGCCAGCAGTTTAGAGGGGGGGAGAGCCAAAAACATTCAGTACTTC. Translating gives CASSLEGGRAKNIQYF.

This rearrangement joins TRBV6-5 to TRBJ1-1; 8 bases fit TRBD1. This CDR3 has 14 amino acids. Germline lookup yields CDR1 MNHEY and CDR2 SVGAGI. V lost 5 bases, J lost 10 bases, and 12 bases stayed unmatched. CDR3 in amino acids: CASSPGQGRGVAFF. CDR3 DNA sequence: TGTGCCAGCAGTCCAGGACAGGGAAGGGGAGTAGCTTTCTTT.

The CDR3 coding sequence is TGTGCCAGCAGTCTCACGGGGACCGGGGAGCTGTTTTTT. It yields the protein CASSLTGTGELFF. This rearrangement joins TRBV28 to TRBJ2-2, with D maybe TRBD2 (5 bases). Germline V lookup: CDR1 MDHEN, CDR2 SYDVKM. CDR3 size: 13 residues. V lost 5 bases and J lost 5, with 9 bases in between.

The chain links TRBV7-2 to TRBJ2-7, with 14 bases that match TRBD2. The CDR3 is 15 amino acids. Germline V gene lookup returns CDR1 SGHTA and CDR2 FQGNSA. Trimming took 5 bases from V and 7 from J; bases not matched to a gene: 7. CDR3 protein: CASSKGLAGASEQYF. The CDR3 DNA reads as TGTGCCAGCAGCAAGGGACTAGCGGGAGCTAGTGAGCAGTACTTC. Together with reference TRBV7-2 and TRBJ2-7, the CDR3 gives the full variable domain: GAGVSQSPSNKVTEKGKDVELRCDPISGHTALYWYRQSLGQGLEFLIYFQGNSAPDKSGLPSDRFSAERTGGSVSTLTIQRTQQEDSAVYLCASSKGLAGASEQYFGPGTRLTVT.

The chain has TRBV18 and TRBJ2-4, with D perhaps matching TRBD1 (6 bases). Germline V gene sequence: CDR1 KGHSH, CDR2 LQKENI. CDR3 length: 14 residues. Trimming shortened V by 0 bases and J by 5 bases, and 8 bases separated the two germline ends. Here the CDR3 reads CASSPPAGENIQYF. As DNA, the CDR3 is TGTGCCAGCTCACCACCGGCAGGGGAAAACATTCAGTACTTC.

The V call is TRBV5-4, the J call TRBJ2-7; either TRBD1 or TRBD2 may supply D (5 bases each). The CDR3 loop spans 15 amino acids. Germline loops: CDR1 SGHNT, CDR2 YYREEE (reference sequence). V was trimmed by 0 bases and J by 2 bases, leaving 12 bases between them. CDR3: CASSLGGEAAYEQYF. The CDR3 nucleotides are TGTGCCAGCAGCTTGGGAGGGGAAGCGGCCTACGAGCAGTACTTC.

The chain combines TRBV28 with TRBJ1-2; D unclear. V was shortened by 6 bases and J by 3 bases, with 11 bases between the two germline ends. The CDR3 covers 13 residues. Germline lookup yields CDR1 MDHEN and CDR2 SYDVKM. CDR3 DNA sequence: TGTGCCAGCAGCCCCCAGTCCTACTATGGCTACACCTTC. Its protein product is CASSPQSYYGYTF.